These 25 T cell receptor beta chains were all obtained from the same sample, sequenced in a study of T cell responses to AZD1222 COVID-19 vaccine. Some clones are missing from TCRdb's copy, which holds only in-frame ones; the method was immunoSEQ multiplex PCR. The table shows approximately 120,000 clones, with over 80% occurring only once. This specimen was peripheral blood, taken on day 0 of AZD1222 vaccination. The receptors here all came from an adult in good health.

The chain couples TRBV15 to TRBJ1-1; D call uncertain. Germline lookup yields CDR1 LNHNV and CDR2 YYDKDF (reference sequence). V was clipped by 3 bases and J by 10 bases, with 18 bases between them. There are 14 residues in the CDR3. CDR3: CATSSGPGGARAFF. The DNA for the CDR3 is TGTGCCACCAGCAGCGGGCCGGGAGGAGCTAGAGCTTTCTTT.

This chain connects TRBV5-6 to TRBJ1-3; no firm D call. Germline V lookup: CDR1 SGHDT, CDR2 YYEEEE. The V end was cut by 0 bases, the J end by 0 bases, with 7 bases between. The CDR3 contains 15 residues. Here the CDR3 DNA reads TGTGCCAGCAGCTTGGGTCCGTCCTCTGGAAACACCATATATTTT. Protein product: CASSLGPSSGNTIYF.

The J gene is TRBJ2-3, the V gene TRBV29-1; a possible D gene is TRBD2 (5 bases). Trimming left V 6 bases short and J 4 bases short, with 20 bases between. Germline assignment: CDR1 SQVTM and CDR2 ANQGSEA. The CDR3 totals 15 residues. CDR3 in DNA: TGCAGCGTAGAGGGTCCTCCCACCGCCCCAGATACGCAGTATTTT. This sequence encodes CSVEGPPTAPDTQYF.

The chain carries TRBV5-1 and TRBJ2-1; 13 nucleotides agree with TRBD2. The CDR3 contains 17 residues. Trimming at V came to 3 bases and at J to 2 bases, leaving 5 bases not matched to a gene. The V gene's germline CDR1 is SGHRS and CDR2 YFSETQ. CDR3 nucleotides: TGCGCCAGCAGCTGGACTAGCGGGAGATCACCCTACAATGAGCAGTTCTTC. Protein product: CASSWTSGRSPYNEQFF.

This chain joins TRBV18 and TRBJ1-6; TRBD1 might be the D (6 bases). The CDR3 runs to 17 residues. The V gene lost 2 bases and the J gene lost 7 bases, with 18 bases spanning the gap. Germline CDR1 is KGHSH and CDR2 is LQKENI. The CDR3 loop is CASSPSLSGGANSPLHF. The CDR3 bases are TGTGCCAGCTCACCATCTTTGTCGGGGGGCGCGAATTCACCCCTCCACTTT. Filled out from reference TRBV18 and TRBJ1-6, the complete variable domain reads NAGVMQNPRHLVRRRGQEARLRCSPMKGHSHVYWYRQLPEEGLKFMVYLQKENIIDESGMPKERFSAEFPKEGPSILRIQQVVRGDSAAYFCASSPSLSGGANSPLHFGNGTRLTVT.

This rearrangement joins TRBV2 to TRBJ2-7; D unresolved. The germline CDR1 and CDR2 sequences are SNHLY and FYNNEI. The CDR3 is made up of 11 amino acids. The V gene lost 6 bases and the J gene lost 2 bases, with 5 bases spanning the gap. The CDR3: CASRNPYEQYF. The CDR3 DNA reads as TGTGCCAGCAGAAACCCCTACGAGCAGTACTTC.

J is TRBJ1-5 and V is TRBV28; 8 nucleotides agree with TRBD1. Germline lookup yields CDR1 MDHEN and CDR2 SYDVKM. With V trimmed by 6 bases and J by 2 bases, 12 bases remained unmatched. CDR3 length equals 17 residues. CDR3 residues: CASSLISGGRGNQPQHF. For the CDR3, the DNA is TGTGCCAGCAGCCTGATCTCAGGGGGCAGGGGCAATCAGCCCCAGCATTTT.

This clone was seen once. This chain connects TRBV19 to TRBJ2-1, with D possibly matching TRBD1 (6 bases). V lost 6 bases and J 7 bases, leaving 16 bases between the germline ends. Germline V lookup: CDR1 LNHDA, CDR2 SQIVND (reference sequence). The CDR3 is 14 residues long. CDR3 in DNA: TGTGCCAGTAGCACAGGGTCGTATTTGAATGAGCAGTTCTTC. Its translation: CASSTGSYLNEQFF.

This chain uses TRBV7-8 with TRBJ1-1, with 11 bases aligning to TRBD1. Germline CDR1 is SGHVS and CDR2 is FQNEAQ. The CDR3 is 14 amino acids. After removal of 5 bases from V and 9 bases from J, the junction contained 8 bases not matched to a gene. The CDR3 protein is CASSPSRTGGQAFF. In nucleotides, the CDR3 is TGTGCCAGCAGCCCTTCTCGGACAGGGGGCCAAGCTTTCTTT. Variable domain in full (rest from reference TRBV7-8 and TRBJ1-1): GAGVSQSPRYKVAKRGQDVALRCDPISGHVSLFWYQQALGQGPEFLTYFQNEAQLDKSGLPSDRFFAERPEGSVSTLKIQRTQQEDSAVYLCASSPSRTGGQAFFGQGTRLTVV.

Turning to this clone: Its ends do not fully match the called genes, so a read error is possible. CDR3 DNA sequence: TGCAACGTTGGGGATCTAAACTATGGCTACACCTTC. Protein product: CNVGDLNYGYTF. This chain uses TRBV29-1 with TRBJ1-2; the D is unclear. This CDR3 region has 12 residues. Germline assignment: CDR1 SQVTM and CDR2 ANQGSEA.

The rearrangement links TRBV5-4 to TRBJ1-2; 10 positions agree with TRBD1. The CDR3 length is 14 residues. The junction had 7 bases not matched to a gene; V was cut back by 5 bases and J by 6 bases. Germline V lookup: CDR1 SGHNT, CDR2 YYREEE (reference sequence). The CDR3 nucleotides are TGTGCCAGCAGACCCGGGACAGGGGTCAATGGCTACACCTTC. Its translation: CASRPGTGVNGYTF.

The rearrangement joins TRBV5-1 to TRBJ1-4, with D perhaps matching TRBD1 (5 bases). There are 15 residues in the CDR3. The germline CDR1 and CDR2 sequences are SGHRS and YFSETQ. V lost 0 bases and J 8 bases, leaving 14 bases between the germline ends. CDR3 DNA sequence: TGCGCCAGCAGCTTGGGACCGGGATGGGACGAAAAACTGTTTTTT. This codes for CASSLGPGWDEKLFF. Combining the CDR3 with reference TRBV5-1 and TRBJ1-4 gives the whole variable domain KAGVTQTPRYLIKTRGQQVTLSCSPISGHRSVSWYQQTPGQGLQFLFEYFSETQRNKGNFPGRFSGRQFSNSRSEMNVSTLELGDSALYLCASSLGPGWDEKLFFGSGTQLSVL.

The chain links TRBV9 to TRBJ2-1, with D unresolved. CDR1 is SGDLS, CDR2 YYNGEE, per germline. The CDR3 covers 15 residues. V lost 4 bases and J 0 bases, leaving 11 bases between the germline ends. CDR3 sequence: CASSPTPRSYNEQFF. CDR3 sequence (DNA): TGTGCCAGCAGCCCAACACCTCGCTCCTACAATGAGCAGTTCTTC.

CDR3 loop: CASSNPGDRGYTF. For the CDR3, the DNA is TGTGCCAGCAGTAACCCAGGGGATCGCGGCTACACCTTC. The chain has TRBV6-5 and TRBJ1-2, with D possibly matching TRBD1 (6 bases). CDR1 is MNHEY and CDR2 is SVGAGI in the germline V gene. This CDR3 has 13 amino acids. Trimming took 5 bases from V and 8 from J, leaving 15 bases between them.

This sequence joins TRBV5-5 and TRBJ1-2, with TRBD1 identical over 7 bases. Germline loops: CDR1 SGHKS, CDR2 YYEKEE (reference sequence). The trim removed 4 bases at V and 3 bases at J, leaving 15 bases unmatched. CDR3 size: 17 residues. CDR3 sequence reads: CASSRTGTEGPHYGYTF. Here the CDR3 DNA reads TGTGCCAGCAGCCGAACCGGGACAGAGGGCCCCCACTATGGCTACACCTTC.

The chain links TRBV27 to TRBJ2-7, with 7 bases fitting TRBD1. The V gene end was trimmed by 2 bases and the J gene end by 4 bases; junction bases not matched to a gene: 8. In germline, CDR1 is MNHEY, CDR2 SMNVEV (reference sequence). This CDR3 has 15 amino acids. The CDR3 nucleotides are TGTGCCAGCAGTTTAAAAGGGGGCGTAATGTACGAGCAGTACTTC. Its translation is CASSLKGGVMYEQYF.

The V call is TRBV7-8, the J call TRBJ2-5; D is undetermined. Trimming took 3 bases from V and 4 from J, leaving 3 bases between them. Germline V gene sequence: CDR1 SGHVS, CDR2 FQNEAQ. The CDR3 runs to 11 residues. The DNA for the CDR3 is TGTGCCAGCAGCTTCATAGAGACCCAGTACTTC. This sequence encodes CASSFIETQYF.

The chain is built from TRBV28 and TRBJ1-2, with 9 bases that match TRBD1. Germline lookup yields CDR1 MDHEN and CDR2 SYDVKM. Unmatched junction bases numbered 7, after V lost 7 bases and J lost 1 base. The CDR3 runs 15 residues. The CDR3 is CASTIRQGGNYGYTF. The CDR3 DNA reads as TGTGCCAGCACCATCCGACAGGGGGGTAACTATGGCTACACCTTC.

This chain uses TRBV30 with TRBJ2-7; no clear D gene. V gave up 1 base and J gave up 7 bases, with 11 bases separating them. Germline V CDR1 and CDR2: GTSNPN, SVGIG (reference sequence). CDR3 size: 12 residues. The CDR3 region has the DNA TGTGCCTGGAGTGGTCTATTGTGGGAGCAGTACTTC. Its protein is CAWSGLLWEQYF.

This chain connects TRBV12-3 or TRBV12-4 to TRBJ1-1; D is uncertain. This CDR3 comprises 12 residues. V was shortened by 2 bases and J by 3 bases, with 4 bases between the two germline ends. In DNA, the CDR3 is TGTGCCAGCAGTTTATCTTACACTGAAGCTTTCTTT. Encoded protein: CASSLSYTEAFF.

The V call is TRBV7-6, the J call TRBJ2-1; 11 bases fit TRBD2. The CDR3 loop spans 15 amino acids. V shed 4 bases, J shed 2 bases, and the junction held 1 base outside the gene matches. The germline gives CDR1 SGHVS, CDR2 FNYEAQ. The CDR3 DNA reads as TGTGCCAGCAGCTCGACTAGCGGGACCTACAATGAGCAGTTCTTC. Amino acid sequence: CASSSTSGTYNEQFF.

This clone appeared a single time. The chain employs TRBV28 and TRBJ1-2; D gene uncertain. This CDR3 spans 11 amino acids. Trimming pared 3 bases from V and 7 bases from J, leaving 6 bases between. Germline-derived CDR1 and CDR2 are MDHEN and SYDVKM. CDR3 DNA sequence: TGTGCCAGCAGTTTTATTAGTGGCTACACCTTC. It specifies CASSFISGYTF.

V usage is TRBV29-1 and J usage is TRBJ1-1, with 10 bases identical to TRBD1. The CDR3 has 16 residues. CDR1 is SQVTM, CDR2 ANQGSEA, per germline. The V and J ends lost 0 bases and 4 bases, in that order; junction bases with no gene match: 8. CDR3: CSVEEGKDRGATEAFF. The CDR3 DNA sequence: TGCAGCGTTGAAGAGGGGAAGGACAGGGGGGCCACTGAAGCTTTCTTT.

This chain joins TRBV3-1 (or the pseudogene TRBV3-2) and TRBJ2-3; 13 bases are a match to TRBD2. CDR3 length: 21 amino acids. The V gene's germline CDR1 is LGHDT and CDR2 YNNKEL (reference sequence). V dropped 2 bases and J dropped 0; count of bases not matched to a gene: 14. The CDR3 region has the DNA TGTGCCAGCAGCCAACCTCGGACTAGCGGGAGACCAAGTAAAAGCACAGATACGCAGTATTTT. This gives the protein CASSQPRTSGRPSKSTDTQYF.

This clone was found once. The V call is TRBV2, the J call TRBJ1-2; 8 positions match TRBD1. Germline CDR1 is SNHLY and CDR2 is FYNNEI. V shed 8 bases and J 5 bases; nucleotides not matched to a gene: 10. The CDR3 has 14 amino acids. The CDR3 coding sequence is TGTGCCAGCGTACAGGGGGAGGGCGATTATGGCTACACCTTC. Translated: CASVQGEGDYGYTF.